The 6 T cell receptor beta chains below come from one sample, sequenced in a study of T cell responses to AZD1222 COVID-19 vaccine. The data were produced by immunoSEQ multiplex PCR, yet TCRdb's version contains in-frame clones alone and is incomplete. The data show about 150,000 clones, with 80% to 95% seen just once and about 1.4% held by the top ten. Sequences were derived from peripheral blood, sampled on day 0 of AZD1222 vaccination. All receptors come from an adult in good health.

Here the CDR3 DNA reads TGTGCCAGCAGCCCGGGCCGCCCGAACACTGAAGCTTTCTTT. Residues: CASSPGRPNTEAFF. This sequence joins TRBV5-6 and TRBJ1-1; D remains ambiguous. V lost 4 bases, J lost 1 base, and 11 bases lay in between. CDR1 SGHDT and CDR2 YYEEEE come from the germline V gene. This CDR3 is built from 14 residues.

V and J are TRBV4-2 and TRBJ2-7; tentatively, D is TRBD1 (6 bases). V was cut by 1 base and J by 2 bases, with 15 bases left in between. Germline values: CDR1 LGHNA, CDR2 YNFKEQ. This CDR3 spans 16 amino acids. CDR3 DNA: TGTGCCAGCAGCCAAGGGGACAATCCAACTACCTACGAGCAGTACTTC. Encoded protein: CASSQGDNPTTYEQYF.

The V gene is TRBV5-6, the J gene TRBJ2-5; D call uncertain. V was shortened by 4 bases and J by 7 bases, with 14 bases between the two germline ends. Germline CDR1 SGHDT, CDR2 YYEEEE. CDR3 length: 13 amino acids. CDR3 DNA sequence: TGTGCCAGCAGCCCGGCCCCGTGGGGGACCCAGTACTTC. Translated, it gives CASSPAPWGTQYF.

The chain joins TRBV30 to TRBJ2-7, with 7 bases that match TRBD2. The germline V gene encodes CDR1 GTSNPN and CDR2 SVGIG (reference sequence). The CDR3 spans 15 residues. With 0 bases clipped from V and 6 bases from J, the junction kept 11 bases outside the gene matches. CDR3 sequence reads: CAWSVLLAGYGEQYF. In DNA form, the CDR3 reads TGTGCCTGGAGTGTACTCTTAGCGGGTTACGGCGAGCAGTACTTC.

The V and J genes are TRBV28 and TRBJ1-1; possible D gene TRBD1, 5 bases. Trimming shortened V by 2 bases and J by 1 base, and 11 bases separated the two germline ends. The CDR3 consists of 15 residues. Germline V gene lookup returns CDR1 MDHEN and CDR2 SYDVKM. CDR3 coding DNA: TGTGCCAGCAGTTTAATGGGGCTGGGGAACACTGAAGCTTTCTTT. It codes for CASSLMGLGNTEAFF.

CDR3 in DNA: TGTGCCAGCAGGGAGACAGCCATGAACACTGAAGCTTTCTTT. Its protein is CASRETAMNTEAFF. The V and J genes are TRBV28 and TRBJ1-1, with a possible D match to TRBD1 (5 bases). This CDR3 region has 14 residues. V gave up 6 bases and J gave up 0 bases, with 11 bases separating them. The V gene's germline CDR1 is MDHEN and CDR2 SYDVKM.